A selection of T cell receptor beta chains follows, all from one sample in a study of blood T cell repertoires in COVID-19. The assay was immunoSEQ multiplex PCR, and TCRdb's table has in-frame clones only and misses some. The sample contains 390,000 or so clones, about 86% of which appear only once. The sequenced material came from PBMCs or T cells enriched from blood (not recorded which). The receptors stem from a woman in her fifties or sixties who had recovered from COVID-19. Each CDR3 is given with its conserved first and last residue. The order of the fields is V gene, J gene, CDR3 protein.

>TRBV7-3|TRBJ1-2
CASSPLAGKDGYTF
>TRBV6-2/TRBV6-3|TRBJ2-2
CASSYSSLLAGGLNTGELFF
>TRBV28|TRBJ2-7
CASSAGAAYEQYF
>TRBV30|TRBJ2-5
CAWAPGTGAAETQYF
>TRBV20-1|TRBJ2-7
CSAGLAGIF
>TRBV7-2|TRBJ2-2
CASSLMGHLMGGELFF
>TRBV27|TRBJ1-3
CASSVQGSANTIYF
>TRBV3-1/TRBV3-2|TRBJ2-7
CASSEQVYSYEQYF
>TRBV7-8|TRBJ1-2
CASSPHRTGRHGYTF
>TRBV24-1|TRBJ2-3
CATSERGGTDTQYF
>TRBV24-1|TRBJ2-3
CATSDTGGTDTQYF
>TRBV7-9|TRBJ2-2
CASSLSPGQGTGELFF
>TRBV3-1/TRBV3-2|TRBJ1-4
CASSHPRDRGNEKLFF
>TRBV27|TRBJ1-1
CASSRGLSRSLNTEAFF
>TRBV19|TRBJ1-1
CASSPQGTGEAFF
>TRBV5-1|TRBJ1-2
CASSLGVRESDGYTF
>TRBV29-1|TRBJ2-4
CSVEAGTGSLQYF
>TRBV11-2|TRBJ2-7
CASTPRGQGAPEQYF
>TRBV11-3|TRBJ2-1
CASSLGRGYNEQFF
>TRBV5-1|TRBJ1-2
CASSGGTDLEYGYTF
>TRBV30|TRBJ2-5
CAGGTEETQYF
>TRBV9|TRBJ2-7
CASSPRLTTGRSYEQYF
>TRBV5-1|TRBJ2-2
CASSFRTGGNTGELFF
>TRBV4-3|TRBJ2-1
CASKSSYNEQFF
>TRBV11-2|TRBJ2-3
CASDWSSGDTQYF
>TRBV7-2|TRBJ2-5
CASSRQGRGETQYF
>TRBV18|TRBJ2-1
CASTSYTTENEQFF
>TRBV5-5|TRBJ2-3
CASSPPVAVSTDTQYF
>TRBV19|TRBJ1-2
CASSQDRSEQGYTF
>TRBV18|TRBJ1-1
CASSPIEGSEAFF
>TRBV6-5|TRBJ2-7
CASSSQGHEQYF
>TRBV7-9|TRBJ1-2
CASSSRLRPHGYTF
>TRBV27|TRBJ1-2
CASSLGQGYGYTF
>TRBV10-3|TRBJ2-7
CATHPEGAGSFHEQYF
>TRBV5-5|TRBJ2-3
CASSLELATQYF
>TRBV19|TRBJ1-1
CASSIPQRPEAFF
>TRBV28|TRBJ1-1
CASRTRTGRLVMNTEAFF
>TRBV7-9|TRBJ2-3
CASSVVQGLTDTQYF
>TRBV2|TRBJ1-1
CASSGDRAPEAFF
>TRBV5-4|TRBJ2-3
CASSRRNSGGTDTQYF
>TRBV6-1|TRBJ2-5
CASSEFSGIQETQYF
>TRBV25-1|TRBJ2-2
CAVRETNTGELFF
>TRBV11-2|TRBJ1-1
CASSKTSQGRRRAEAFF
>TRBV5-6|TRBJ1-5
CASSLTGNQPQHF
>TRBV30|TRBJ1-3
CAWDSSGNTIYF